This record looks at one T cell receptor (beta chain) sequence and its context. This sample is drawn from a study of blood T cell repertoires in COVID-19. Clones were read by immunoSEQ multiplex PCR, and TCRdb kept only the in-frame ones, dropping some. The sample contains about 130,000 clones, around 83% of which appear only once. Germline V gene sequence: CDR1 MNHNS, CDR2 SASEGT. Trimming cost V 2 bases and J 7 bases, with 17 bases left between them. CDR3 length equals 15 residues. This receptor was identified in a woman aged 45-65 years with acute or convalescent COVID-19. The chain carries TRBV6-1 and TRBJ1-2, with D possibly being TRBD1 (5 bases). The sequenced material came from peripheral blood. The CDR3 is CASSEPQAPRRGYTF. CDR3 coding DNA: TGTGCCAGCAGTGAACCACAGGCTCCGAGGCGTGGCTACACCTTC.